Listed below are T cell receptor beta chains from one sample, sequenced in a study of pediatric ulcerative colitis. TCRdb's table, derived via immunoSEQ multiplex PCR, lists solely in-frame clones and lacks some. The repertoire consists of approximately 37,000 clones, with roughly 70% occurring once and the leading ten covering around 7.8%. The sample comprised gut tissue. The receptor set was obtained from a boy aged 5 to 17 with severe ulcerative colitis. CDR3s include the opening cysteine and the closing phenylalanine or tryptophan. The D gene is left open where the match is weak. Not every row has a clone size; where given, it reads once, few, many or a size class.

V: TRBV11-2; J: TRBJ2-5; D: TRBD2; size: few; DNA: TGTGCCAGCAGCTTAACCGGGGGGAACCAAGAGACCCAGTACTTC; CDR3: CASSLTGGNQETQYF
V: TRBV6-5; J: TRBJ2-1; D: -; size: -; DNA: TGTGCCAGCAGTTACGGGTTTGGGCTTTACAATGAGCAGTTCTTC; CDR3: CASSYGFGLYNEQFF
V: TRBV5-4; J: TRBJ2-3; D: TRBD2; size: -; DNA: TGTGCCAGCATTAAGTGGGGGGGTACAGATACGCAGTATTTT; CDR3: CASIKWGGTDTQYF
V: TRBV5-1; J: TRBJ2-7; D: -; size: -; DNA: TGCGCCAGCAGCCCCGGTGGAGGGGTCGTCGAGCAGTACTTC; CDR3: CASSPGGGVVEQYF
V: TRBV5-1; J: TRBJ2-5; D: -; size: -; DNA: TGCGCCAGCAGCTTGCAGGATCTAGGTACGGAGACCCAGTACTTC; CDR3: CASSLQDLGTETQYF
V: TRBV7-9; J: TRBJ2-7; D: TRBD1; size: -; DNA: TGTGCCAGCAGTCCAGGACAGGGATTATACGAGCAGTACTTC; CDR3: CASSPGQGLYEQYF
V: TRBV6-5; J: TRBJ1-2; D: -; size: -; DNA: TGTGCCAGCAGTTACAAGAGGAGACCCCCCTATGGCTACACCTTC; CDR3: CASSYKRRPPYGYTF
V: TRBV6-1; J: TRBJ2-7; D: -; size: -; DNA: TGTGCCAGCCTTTCCCTCTACGAGCAGTACTTC; CDR3: CASLSLYEQYF
V: TRBV18; J: TRBJ2-5; D: -; size: once; DNA: TGTGCCAGCTCACCAGGGACGACCTTGCGTGAGACCCAGTACTTC; CDR3: CASSPGTTLRETQYF
V: TRBV5-1; J: TRBJ2-3; D: -; size: -; DNA: TGCGCCAGCAGCTTGCCATTTACTAGGACAGATACGCAGTATTTT; CDR3: CASSLPFTRTDTQYF
V: TRBV29-1; J: TRBJ1-2; D: -; size: -; DNA: TGCAGCGTTGAGATCCCCGGATTCGGCTATGGCTACACCTTC; CDR3: CSVEIPGFGYGYTF
V: TRBV7-8; J: TRBJ2-7; D: TRBD2; size: few; DNA: TGTGCCAGCAGCCCAGACCCGGGACTAGTAACCTACGAGCAGTACTTC; CDR3: CASSPDPGLVTYEQYF
V: TRBV18; J: TRBJ1-5; D: TRBD1; size: -; DNA: TGTGCCAGCTCACTTCCAGACAGGGGAGAACAGCCCCAGCATTTT; CDR3: CASSLPDRGEQPQHF
V: TRBV30; J: TRBJ1-1; D: -; size: -; DNA: TGTGCCTGGAATTCCGACAGTAAGAACACTGAAGCTTTCTTT; CDR3: CAWNSDSKNTEAFF
V: TRBV29-1; J: TRBJ2-5; D: -; size: -; DNA: TGCAGCGTTGTGAAGGGCAGCGAGACCCAGTACTTC; CDR3: CSVVKGSETQYF
V: TRBV19; J: TRBJ1-2; D: -; size: -; DNA: TGTGCCAGTAGTCCCGTTGGGACATTTTATGGCTACACCTTC; CDR3: CASSPVGTFYGYTF
V: TRBV7-2; J: TRBJ1-5; D: -; size: -; DNA: TGTGCCAGCAGCTTAGTGTTGGGGGGAATCAGCCCCCAGCATTTT; CDR3: CASSLVLGGISPQHF
V: TRBV11-2; J: TRBJ2-7; D: TRBD1; size: -; DNA: TGTGCCAGCAGCTTAGTGGGTGGACAGGGTAGCGAGCAGTACTTC; CDR3: CASSLVGGQGSEQYF
V: TRBV7-9; J: TRBJ1-3; D: -; size: -; DNA: TGTGCCAGCAGGTACCCAGGGACAAGGCATAGAAACACCATATATTTT; CDR3: CASRYPGTRHRNTIYF
V: TRBV27; J: TRBJ1-1; D: -; size: few; DNA: TGTGCCAGCAGTTTATATGGCCAGTTCGACACTGAAGCTTTCTTT; CDR3: CASSLYGQFDTEAFF
V: TRBV10-2; J: TRBJ1-5; D: -; size: -; DNA: TGCGCCAGCAGTGAGCCTAGGGGCGTCCCGAAGGTACAGCCCCAGCATTTT; CDR3: CASSEPRGVPKVQPQHF
V: TRBV5-4; J: TRBJ2-1; D: -; size: -; DNA: TGTGCCAGCAGCAATCCTTCGGTCGAGAATGAGCAGTTCTTC; CDR3: CASSNPSVENEQFF
V: TRBV11-3; J: TRBJ1-5; D: -; size: few; DNA: TGTGCCAGCAGCTTCCTACAAGGTCAGCCCCAGCATTTT; CDR3: CASSFLQGQPQHF
V: TRBV2; J: TRBJ1-2; D: TRBD1; size: few; DNA: TGTGCCAGCAGAGAGGACAGGTCGGCAAACACCTTC; CDR3: CASREDRSANTF
V: TRBV7-2; J: TRBJ1-4; D: -; size: -; DNA: TGTGCCAGCAGCCGCCCAACAGGGTTGGCTAATGAAAAACTGTTTTTT; CDR3: CASSRPTGLANEKLFF
V: TRBV7-2; J: TRBJ2-7; D: -; size: -; DNA: TGTGCCAGCAGCTTAAGGCAGGGCCTCGCCTACGAGCAGTACTTC; CDR3: CASSLRQGLAYEQYF
V: TRBV19; J: TRBJ2-7; D: -; size: -; DNA: TGTGCCAGTAGTGTTGACAGTACCTACGAGCAGTACTTC; CDR3: CASSVDSTYEQYF
V: TRBV14; J: TRBJ2-5; D: -; size: -; DNA: TGTGCCAGCAGCCAAAGCCGGGGTGGTTGGGAGACCCAGTACTTC; CDR3: CASSQSRGGWETQYF
V: TRBV7-8; J: TRBJ2-7; D: TRBD1; size: -; DNA: TGTGCCAGCAGCTCCACGGACAGGGGGGAAGGCCACGAGCAGTACTTC; CDR3: CASSSTDRGEGHEQYF